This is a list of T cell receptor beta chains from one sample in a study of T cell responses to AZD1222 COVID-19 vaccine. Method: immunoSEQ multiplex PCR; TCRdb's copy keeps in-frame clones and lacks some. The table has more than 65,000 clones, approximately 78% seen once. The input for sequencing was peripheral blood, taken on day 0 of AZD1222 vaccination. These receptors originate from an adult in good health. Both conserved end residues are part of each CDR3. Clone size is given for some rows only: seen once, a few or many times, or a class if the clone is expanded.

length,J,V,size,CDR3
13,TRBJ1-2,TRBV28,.,CASSYLAAGGYTF
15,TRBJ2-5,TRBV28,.,CASSRTSGRGETQYF
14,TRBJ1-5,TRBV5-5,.,CASSLVVHDQPQHF
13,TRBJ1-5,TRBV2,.,CASRGDSNQPQHF
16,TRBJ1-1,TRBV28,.,CASSLGLGVGNTEAFF
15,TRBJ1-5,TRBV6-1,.,CASSERTGRNQPQHF
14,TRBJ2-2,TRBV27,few,CASSFGWNTGELFF
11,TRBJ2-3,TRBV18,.,CASSPADTQYF
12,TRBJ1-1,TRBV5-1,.,CASSFFGAEAFF
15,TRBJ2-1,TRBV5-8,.,CASSLRGSNYNEQFF
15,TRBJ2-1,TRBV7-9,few,CASSLGSGLHNEQFF
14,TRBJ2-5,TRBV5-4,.,CASSLDTSSETQYF
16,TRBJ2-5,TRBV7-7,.,CASSQGGAGGPETQYF
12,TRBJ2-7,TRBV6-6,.,CASSSLAYEQYF
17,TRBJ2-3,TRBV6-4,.,CARGTSGREGFTDTQYF
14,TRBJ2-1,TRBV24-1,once,CATSRTSGRAEQFF
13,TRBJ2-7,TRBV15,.,CATSRALASEQYF
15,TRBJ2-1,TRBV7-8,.,CASSSSGRSYNEQFF
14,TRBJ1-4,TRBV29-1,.,CSVEDPETREKLFF
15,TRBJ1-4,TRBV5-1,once,CASSLEGTTGEKLFF
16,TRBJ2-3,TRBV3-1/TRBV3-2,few,CASSQDRLAGTDTQYF
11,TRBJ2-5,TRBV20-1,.,CSARNQETQYF
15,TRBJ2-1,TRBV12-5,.,CASGLGGRLGNEQFF
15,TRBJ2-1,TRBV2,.,CASSARTSGYNEQFF
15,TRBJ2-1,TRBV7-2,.,CASSPQGAVNNEQFF
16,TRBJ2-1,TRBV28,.,CASSGGLAGEYNEQFF
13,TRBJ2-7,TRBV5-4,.,CASSDKPLYEQYF
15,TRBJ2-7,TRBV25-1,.,CASSSGATRIYEQYF
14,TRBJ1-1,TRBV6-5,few,CASSPLRENTEAFF
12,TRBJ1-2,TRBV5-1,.,CASSFSGTGYTF
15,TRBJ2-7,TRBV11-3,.,CASSWAGTDPSEQYF
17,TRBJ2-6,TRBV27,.,CASSPRQGRTGANVLTF
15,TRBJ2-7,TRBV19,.,CASSIDNQGFYEQYF
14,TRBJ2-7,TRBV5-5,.,CASSLGQYLYEQYF
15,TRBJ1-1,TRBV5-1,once,CASSATGLPDTEAFF
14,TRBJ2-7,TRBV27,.,CASRRTVTSYEQYF
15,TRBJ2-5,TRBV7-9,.,CASSFSGGGGETQYF
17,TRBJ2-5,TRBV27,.,CASSPPGGLAGQETQYF
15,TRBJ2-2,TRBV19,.,CASSVGLPNTGELFF